This paragraph covers one TCR beta chain sequence. The antigen is not known. The sample originates from a study of cytomegalovirus exposure and HLA in healthy donors. General study findings and limits: Cytomegalovirus-associated TCR beta chains were listed, numbering some 170. In vitro confirmation showed a few CMV-associated chains to be CMV antigen specific. Later work associated roughly 17,000 TCR beta sequences with HLA alleles at 0.05 false discovery rate.

The germline V and J ends were trimmed by 5 bases and 1 base, with 9 bases remaining between them. Per germline, CDR1 MNHEY and CDR2 SVGAGI. CDR3 length equals 13 residues. Researchers ran the PCR with 60 Vbeta and 13 Jbeta primers. Repertoires were generated with immunoSEQ multiplex PCR, while TCRdb's copy carries only in-frame clones and drops some. Counted here are 180,000 or so clones, approximately 85% occurring once; the ten biggest clones make up 6% to 8%. The TCR comes from a woman between 50 and 59 years old in good health and CMV-seropositive. Sequenced material: PBMCs. V and J are TRBV6-5 and TRBJ2-7; D is perhaps TRBD1 (5 bases). CDR3 coding DNA: TGTGCCAGCAGTCGACAGTTTTCCTACGAGCAGTACTTC. It encodes CASSRQFSYEQYF.